Listed here are 5 T cell receptor beta chains from one sample, sequenced in a study of CD8 T cells in Susac syndrome. Random hexamers primed reverse transcription of about 0.45 to 1 ug RNA. TCRdb processed the immunoSEQ multiplex PCR reads anew with MiXCR; each CDR3 protein has one entry. The table shows over 65,000 distinct CDR3 sequences, with approximately 94% occurring only once. Sample: CD4+ T cells from PBMCs. The receptors shown here come from a human donor with Susac syndrome.

The chain recombines TRBV9 with TRBJ1-2; D possibly corresponds to TRBD1 (5 bases). Germline V gene lookup returns CDR1 SGDLS and CDR2 YYNGEE. The CDR3 has 13 amino acids. The V gene lost 0 bases and the J gene lost 8 bases, with 11 bases spanning the gap. Here the CDR3 DNA reads TGTGCCAGCAGCGTAGACCTCGGGGGGGGCTACACCTTC. It codes for CASSVDLGGGYTF.

This chain connects TRBV2 to TRBJ2-4, with TRBD2 identical over 10 bases. The CDR3 totals 14 residues. Germline loops: CDR1 SNHLY, CDR2 FYNNEI. V lost 4 bases, J lost 5 bases, and 2 bases stayed unmatched. The CDR3 region has the DNA TGTGCCAGCAGTGTTAGCGGGGGGCAAAACATTCAGTACTTC. This codes for CASSVSGGQNIQYF. The full variable domain, in which reference TRBV2 and TRBJ2-4 provide the parts outside the CDR3, is EPEVTQTPSHQVTQMGQEVILRCVPISNHLYFYWYRQILGQKVEFLVSFYNNEISEKSEIFDDQFSVERPDGSNFTLKIRSTKLEDSAMYFCASSVSGGQNIQYFGAGTRLSVL.

The gene calls are TRBV18 and TRBJ2-7; D remains unclear. This CDR3 is 12 amino acids long. The V gene lost 1 base and the J gene lost 3 bases, with 4 bases spanning the gap. Germline V gene data show CDR1 as KGHSH and CDR2 as LQKENI. The CDR3 is CASSPLGYEQYF. The CDR3, as DNA: TGTGCCAGCTCACCACTGGGCTACGAGCAGTACTTC.

The chain uses TRBV29-1 and TRBJ1-1, with 7 bases fitting TRBD1. CDR3 length: 12 residues. Germline V lookup: CDR1 SQVTM, CDR2 ANQGSEA. V lost 6 bases to trimming and J lost 1 base; unmatched junction nucleotides: 2. The CDR3 sequence: CSVGQTNTEAFF. CDR3 nucleotides: TGCAGCGTGGGACAGACGAACACTGAAGCTTTCTTT.

This clonotype was seen a single time. This chain uses TRBV7-9 with TRBJ2-5; 11 positions agree with TRBD2. The CDR3 is 14 residues long. Germline V lookup: CDR1 SEHNR, CDR2 FQNEAQ (reference sequence). V lost 6 bases to trimming and J lost 3 bases; unmatched junction nucleotides: 3. This CDR3 reads CASRQTSGEETQYF. CDR3 nucleotide sequence: TGTGCCAGCAGACAGACTAGCGGGGAAGAGACCCAGTACTTC. The whole variable domain, filled in from reference TRBV7-9 and TRBJ2-5, reads DTGVSQNPRHKITKRGQNVTFRCDPISEHNRLYWYRQTLGQGPEFLTYFQNEAQLEKSRLLSDRFSAERPKGSFSTLEIQRTEQGDSAMYLCASRQTSGEETQYFGPGTRLLVL.